These T cell receptor beta chains were read from a single sample in a study of blood T cell repertoires in COVID-19. Generated by immunoSEQ multiplex PCR, the TCRdb table keeps only in-frame clones and is missing some. The sample holds under 300,000 clones, around 83% seen once. Sequencing was carried out using peripheral blood. These receptors were taken from a woman aged 18-29 years with acute or convalescent COVID-19. Each CDR3 is given with its conserved first and last residue. Each record gives: J gene, V gene, clone size, D gene, CDR3 protein, CDR3 DNA. D genes are given only for firm matches. Clone sizes are given selectively: once, few, many, or a class where the clone is expanded.

TRBJ2-1	TRBV5-6	-	TRBD2	CASSLYGLAGVREQFF	TGTGCCAGCAGCTTGTACGGACTAGCGGGAGTTCGGGAGCAGTTCTTC
TRBJ1-2	TRBV5-1	-	TRBD1	CASSDTGTGLIGYTF	TGCGCCAGCAGCGATACCGGGACAGGGTTAATCGGCTACACCTTC
TRBJ2-1	TRBV5-5	-	-	CASSLESRAGNNEQFF	TGTGCCAGCAGCTTGGAAAGTCGCGCGGGTAACAATGAGCAGTTCTTC
TRBJ2-3	TRBV5-6	-	TRBD2	CASSLIPGGADTQYF	TGTGCCAGCAGCTTGATCCCGGGAGGGGCAGATACGCAGTATTTT
TRBJ2-2	TRBV3-1/TRBV3-2	-	TRBD1	CASSQGLAGGTTGELFF	TGTGCCAGCAGCCAAGGACTGGCAGGGGGCACCACCGGGGAGCTGTTTTTT
TRBJ2-6	TRBV3-1/TRBV3-2	-	-	CASSQVAVSGANVLTF	TGTGCCAGCAGCCAAGTAGCCGTCTCTGGGGCCAACGTCCTGACTTTC
TRBJ1-6	TRBV30	once	-	CAWSVRDSSPLHF	TGTGCCTGGAGTGTACGCGACTCCTCACCCCTCCACTTT
TRBJ2-3	TRBV7-2	-	-	CASSLLARGDTQYF	TGTGCCAGCAGCCTGCTGGCCAGAGGAGATACGCAGTATTTT
TRBJ2-3	TRBV6-6	-	TRBD2	CASSPPGLAGGTDTQYF	TGTGCCAGCAGTCCGCCGGGACTAGCGGGAGGTACAGATACGCAGTATTTT
TRBJ2-3	TRBV19	-	TRBD2	CASSVAGGPDTQYF	TGTGCCAGTAGTGTAGCGGGAGGCCCAGATACGCAGTATTTT
TRBJ2-2	TRBV4-3	-	TRBD2	CASSPQSTSGRSWTGELFF	TGCGCCAGCAGCCCTCAATCCACTAGCGGGAGGAGTTGGACCGGGGAGCTGTTTTTT
TRBJ2-1	TRBV5-4	-	-	CASSLAGTGNEQFF	TGTGCCAGCAGCTTGGCGGGAACGGGGAATGAGCAGTTCTTC
TRBJ2-4	TRBV15	-	-	CATSRVWLFGETTLAKNIQYF	TGTGCCACCAGCAGAGTGTGGCTTTTTGGGGAGACAACTCTAGCCAAAAACATTCAGTACTTC
TRBJ2-1	TRBV2	-	TRBD2	CASSVAGAGNEQFF	TGTGCCAGCAGTGTGGCGGGAGCCGGCAATGAGCAGTTCTTC
TRBJ1-5	TRBV6-2/TRBV6-3	-	TRBD1	CASSLSLRGNQPQHF	TGTGCCAGCAGCCTATCCCTCAGGGGGAATCAGCCCCAGCATTTT
TRBJ2-7	TRBV28	once	TRBD2	CASSLGTSAQRGQYF	TGTGCCAGCAGTTTGGGGACTAGCGCCCAGAGGGGGCAGTACTTC
TRBJ2-7	TRBV4-2	-	-	CASSQDGSSYEQYF	TGTGCCAGCAGCCAAGATGGGAGCTCCTACGAGCAGTACTTC
TRBJ1-1	TRBV18	-	-	CASSPSAAGMTEAFF	TGTGCCAGCTCACCTAGTGCTGCAGGTATGACTGAAGCTTTCTTT
TRBJ2-7	TRBV6-5	-	TRBD1	CASSPGQGAYYEQYF	TGTGCCAGCAGTCCGGGACAGGGGGCATACTACGAGCAGTACTTC
TRBJ1-1	TRBV19	-	TRBD1	CASSDRYTEAFF	TGTGCCAGCTCGGACAGGTACACTGAAGCTTTCTTT
TRBJ2-2	TRBV7-6	-	-	CASSYDRAGELFF	TGTGCCAGCAGCTACGACCGGGCCGGGGAGCTGTTTTTT
TRBJ1-6	TRBV4-3	-	TRBD1	CASSQDWQDRISPLHF	TGCGCCAGCAGCCAAGATTGGCAGGACAGGATCTCACCCCTCCACTTT
TRBJ2-2	TRBV11-2	-	-	CASSLVWQRTKNTGELFF	TGTGCCAGCAGCTTAGTGTGGCAGCGAACAAAGAACACCGGGGAGCTGTTTTTT
TRBJ2-2	TRBV9	-	TRBD2	CASSVGDRTRSGTGELFF	TGTGCCAGCAGCGTAGGGGACCGGACTAGGTCGGGCACCGGGGAGCTGTTTTTT
TRBJ2-1	TRBV9	-	-	CASSVGLVHDNEQFF	TGTGCCAGCAGCGTAGGGCTAGTGCATGACAATGAGCAGTTCTTC
TRBJ1-2	TRBV6-8	-	TRBD1	CASSYPTGGLDYGYTF	TGTGCCAGCAGTTACCCCACAGGGGGCCTCGACTATGGCTACACCTTC
TRBJ1-3	TRBV19	-	-	CATTQEGVSGNTIYF	TGTGCCACAACGCAGGAGGGAGTCTCTGGAAACACCATATATTTT
TRBJ2-5	TRBV11-2	once	TRBD2	CASSFLGLAGVETQYF	TGTGCCAGCAGCTTTCTGGGACTAGCGGGAGTGGAGACCCAGTACTTC
TRBJ2-7	TRBV7-2	many	-	CASSSGAPSYEQYF	TGTGCCAGCAGTTCAGGGGCCCCCTCCTACGAGCAGTACTTC
TRBJ1-4	TRBV6-5	once	TRBD1	CASRKTGGNEKLFF	TGTGCCAGCAGAAAAACAGGGGGCAATGAAAAACTGTTTTTT
TRBJ2-5	TRBV6-5	once	-	CASSYNPRYQETQYF	TGTGCCAGCAGTTACAACCCGCGGTACCAAGAGACCCAGTACTTC
TRBJ1-2	TRBV14	-	-	CASSQAVDFYGYTF	TGTGCCAGCAGCCAAGCCGTGGACTTCTATGGCTACACCTTC
TRBJ2-5	TRBV7-2	-	TRBD1	CASSSTGGAETQYF	TGTGCCAGCAGCTCCACAGGGGGCGCGGAGACCCAGTACTTC
TRBJ1-5	TRBV19	-	TRBD1	CASSASGQGNQPQHF	TGTGCCAGTAGTGCTTCCGGACAGGGGAATCAGCCCCAGCATTTT
TRBJ1-3	TRBV6-6	-	TRBD1	CASSPQVSTGAGNTIYF	TGTGCCAGCAGTCCCCAAGTGTCAACAGGGGCGGGAAACACCATATATTTT
TRBJ2-7	TRBV28	once	TRBD1	CASRNDRGVSYEQYF	TGTGCCAGCAGAAATGACAGGGGAGTGAGCTACGAGCAGTACTTC
TRBJ2-7	TRBV6-5	-	-	CASSYQLAASYEQYF	TGTGCCAGCAGTTACCAACTAGCAGCCTCCTACGAGCAGTACTTC
TRBJ1-3	TRBV30	-	-	CAWRGGGHHSGNTIYF	TGTGCCTGGAGAGGCGGGGGTCACCACTCTGGAAACACCATATATTTT
TRBJ2-1	TRBV2	once	TRBD2	CASSGWAGAGNEQFF	TGTGCCAGCAGTGGCTGGGCGGGAGCTGGGAATGAGCAGTTCTTC
TRBJ1-3	TRBV7-6	-	-	CASSLARSAGNTIYF	TGTGCCAGCAGCTTAGCTCGGAGTGCTGGAAACACCATATATTTT
TRBJ2-7	TRBV10-1	-	-	CASSESDSSYEQYF	TGCGCCAGCAGTGAGTCGGACAGCTCCTACGAGCAGTACTTC
TRBJ1-5	TRBV4-3	-	-	CASSQDWGVRQPQHF	TGCGCCAGCAGCCAAGATTGGGGGGTCAGGCAGCCCCAGCATTTT
TRBJ2-7	TRBV10-2	-	TRBD1	CASSEGTALYEQYF	TGCGCCAGCAGTGAAGGGACAGCACTTTACGAGCAGTACTTC
TRBJ2-7	TRBV24-1	-	TRBD1	CATSDFTGTGNVEQYF	TGTGCCACCAGTGATTTCACCGGGACAGGGAATGTCGAGCAGTACTTC
TRBJ2-1	TRBV6-4	-	-	CASSDVAAPYNEQFF	TGTGCCAGCAGTGACGTAGCGGCTCCCTACAATGAGCAGTTCTTC
TRBJ2-2	TRBV13	-	-	CASSFLSANTGELFF	TGTGCCAGCAGCTTCCTAAGCGCGAACACCGGGGAGCTGTTTTTT
TRBJ1-1	TRBV27	-	TRBD1	CASSLLGTGRAFF	TGTGCCAGCAGTTTACTGGGGACAGGACGGGCTTTCTTT
TRBJ2-7	TRBV21-1	-	-	CASSKIGGEGPYEQYF	TGTGCCAGCAGCAAAATCGGGGGGGAAGGCCCCTACGAGCAGTACTTC
TRBJ2-3	TRBV19	-	-	CASSMYRERPTDTQYF	TGTGCCAGTAGTATGTACAGAGAGAGACCAACAGATACGCAGTATTTT
TRBJ1-2	TRBV25-1	-	TRBD1	CASSRTGGLLDGYTF	TGTGCCAGCAGCAGGACAGGGGGTTTATTAGATGGCTACACCTTC
TRBJ1-5	TRBV5-6	-	-	CASSLTPNQPQHF	TGTGCCAGCAGCTTGACTCCAAATCAGCCCCAGCATTTT
TRBJ2-3	TRBV10-3	many	TRBD2	CAISSAGGHGDTQYF	TGTGCCATCAGTTCAGCGGGAGGGCATGGAGATACGCAGTATTTT
TRBJ2-7	TRBV6-5	-	TRBD2	CASRRTSGGTYEQYF	TGTGCCAGCAGACGGACTAGCGGAGGAACCTACGAGCAGTACTTC
TRBJ1-1	TRBV27	-	TRBD1	CASSSDRVGTEAFF	TGTGCCAGCAGCTCGGACAGGGTCGGCACTGAAGCTTTCTTT